This TCR beta chain stems from a study of shared clonotypes between healthy human individuals. The CDR3 is made up of 16 amino acids. Per germline, CDR1 SGHRS and CDR2 YFSETQ. V was pared by 3 bases and J by 5 bases, with 11 bases of the junction left unmatched. Of note for this clone: What it binds is unknown.

Study-level results: The authors expected sequencing depth to affect clonotype sharing among donors.

Measured with immunoSEQ multiplex PCR; TCRdb has only the in-frame clones, and not every one. The sample includes roughly 2.2 million clones, 85% to 95% of them seen just once. The chain uses TRBV5-1 and TRBJ2-5; 9 positions match TRBD2. This receptor was obtained from a young man in good health. Some clones in this sample may be carry-over from other donors' samples. The sequenced sample was naive CD4+ T cells from PBMCs. The subset is: CD45RA+ positively selected. CDR3 in amino acids: CASSWGGLAAAETQYF. In nucleotides, the CDR3 is TGCGCCAGCAGCTGGGGGGGACTAGCAGCTGCGGAGACCCAGTACTTC. Full variable domain (outside the CDR3, taken from reference TRBV5-1 and TRBJ2-5): KAGVTQTPRYLIKTRGQQVTLSCSPISGHRSVSWYQQTPGQGLQFLFEYFSETQRNKGNFPGRFSGRQFSNSRSEMNVSTLELGDSALYLCASSWGGLAAAETQYFGPGTRLLVL.